A single sample is the source of the 14 T cell receptor beta chains below, sequenced in a study of Ad26.COV2.S vaccination and SARS-CoV-2 variants. Profiling relied on immunoSEQ multiplex PCR, and the TCRdb table lists in-frame clones only, not all of them. The sample has hundreds of thousands of clones; roughly 90% are singletons. Sample treatment: about 20 received Ad26.COV2.S at low or high dose, single or two shots; several received placebo; per-sample allocation not given. Sampling was performed 63 days after the first vaccine or placebo injection. Specimen: peripheral blood, collected in a trial of Ad26.COV2.S vaccine versus placebo. The receptors shown here come from a person aged 18-60 years who received the Ad26.COV2.S COVID-19 vaccine or a placebo.

This rearrangement joins TRBV4-3 to TRBJ1-6; no reliable D call. This CDR3 spans 15 amino acids. CDR1 and CDR2 from the germline V gene are LGHNA and YSLEER. Trimming removed 0 bases at V and 14 bases at J, with 17 bases between. CDR3 DNA: TGCGCCAGCAGCCAAGATTGGGGAAACTCTTTGGCCCTCCACTTT. It codes for CASSQDWGNSLALHF.

As for this clone: The same CDR3 arises from other DNA sequences in this sample as well. This chain links TRBV2 with TRBJ2-7, with D perhaps matching TRBD1 (5 bases). Trimming pared 7 bases from V and 3 bases from J, leaving 10 bases between. The CDR3 totals 12 residues. Germline-derived CDR1 and CDR2 are SNHLY and FYNNEI. CDR3 DNA sequence: TGTGCCAGCACCGGAGACAGCTACGAGCAGTACTTC. It encodes CASTGDSYEQYF.

The chain combines TRBV18 with TRBJ2-1; D not resolved. This CDR3 comprises 14 residues. Trimming pared 2 bases from V and 5 bases from J, leaving 10 bases between. Germline lookup yields CDR1 KGHSH and CDR2 LQKENI. CDR3 region: CASSPLALDNEQFF. DNA of the CDR3: TGTGCCAGCTCACCATTGGCCTTGGACAATGAGCAGTTCTTC.

This chain links TRBV5-4 with TRBJ2-3; a possible D gene is TRBD2 (5 bases). In germline, CDR1 is SGHNT, CDR2 YYREEE (reference sequence). The CDR3 runs 14 residues. V gave up 3 bases and J gave up 2 bases, with 10 bases separating them. In DNA, the CDR3 is TGTGCCAGCAGCTCCGACTACCTCACAGATACGCAGTATTTT. Protein sequence: CASSSDYLTDTQYF.

The rearrangement links TRBV5-8 to TRBJ2-3, with D perhaps matching TRBD1 or TRBD2 (5 bases each). CDR1 and CDR2 from the germline V gene are SGHTS and YDEGEE. This CDR3 spans 15 amino acids. V lost 4 bases and J 5 bases, leaving 17 bases between the germline ends. The CDR3 sequence: CASSEGRTQGDTQYF. DNA of the CDR3: TGTGCCAGCAGCGAGGGGCGGACCCAGGGAGATACGCAGTATTTT.

The chain joins TRBV2 to TRBJ2-7, with 8 bases identical to TRBD1. Germline V CDR1 and CDR2: SNHLY, FYNNEI. The CDR3 sequence is 12 residues long. J lost 7 bases, V lost 8 bases, and 7 bases had no gene match. Here the CDR3 DNA reads TGTGCCAGCGGACCACAGGGGGTTGAGCAGTACTTC. It specifies CASGPQGVEQYF.

This clone turned up a few times. CDR3 sequence (DNA): TGTGCCACCAGCAGAGATGGGCACGGCCAGGGGACTGGCTACACCTTC. Translating gives CATSRDGHGQGTGYTF. The V call is TRBV15, the J call TRBJ1-2; D perhaps matches TRBD1 (6 bases). Germline V gives CDR1 LNHNV, CDR2 YYDKDF (reference sequence). Deletions cut 0 bases from V and 7 bases from J, with 18 bases between. The CDR3 is 16 amino acids.

The gene calls are TRBV30 and TRBJ1-2; 7 bases align to TRBD1. This CDR3 contains 13 residues. From germline, CDR1 is GTSNPN and CDR2 SVGIG (reference sequence). Trimming removed 5 bases from V and 8 bases from J; junction bases left unmatched: 11. CDR3 loop: CAWGRTGQRGYTF. DNA of the CDR3: TGTGCCTGGGGTAGGACAGGCCAACGGGGCTACACCTTC.

V and J are TRBV19 and TRBJ2-1, with D possibly TRBD2 on 6 matching bases. The CDR3 sequence is 13 residues long. Germline assignment: CDR1 LNHDA and CDR2 SQIVND (reference sequence). V lost 6 bases to trimming and J lost 5 bases, with 11 bases between them. The CDR3 loop reads CASREWTNNEQFF. The CDR3 DNA is TGTGCCAGTAGGGAATGGACTAACAATGAGCAGTTCTTC. The entire variable domain, with the rest obtained from reference TRBV19 and TRBJ2-1, is as follows: DGGITQSPKYLFRKEGQNVTLSCEQNLNHDAMYWYRQDPGQGLRLIYYSQIVNDFQKGDIAEGYSVSREKKESFPLTVTSAQKNPTAFYLCASREWTNNEQFFGPGTRLTVL.

The V and J genes are TRBV6-5 and TRBJ2-1; 8 bases match TRBD2. The CDR3 is made up of 13 amino acids. Germline lookup yields CDR1 MNHEY and CDR2 SVGAGI. After removal of 7 bases from V and 7 bases from J, the junction contained 6 bases not matched to a gene. The chain's CDR3 is CASTRGGFNEQFF. In nucleotides, the CDR3 is TGTGCCAGCACCCGGGGGGGGTTTAATGAGCAGTTCTTC.

This chain uses TRBV5-4 with TRBJ2-1, with no clear D. V lost 0 bases, J lost 0 bases, and 7 bases lay in between. The CDR3 is 15 amino acids. From germline, CDR1 is SGHNT and CDR2 YYREEE (reference sequence). Written as DNA, the CDR3 is TGTGCCAGCAGCTTGGACAGTAGCTCCTACAATGAGCAGTTCTTC. It is translated as CASSLDSSSYNEQFF.

The chain links TRBV18 to TRBJ2-7; weak D call: TRBD2 (5 bases). The CDR3 is 16 residues long. The V and J ends lost 0 bases and 2 bases respectively, with 14 bases between them. Germline V lookup: CDR1 KGHSH, CDR2 LQKENI. The CDR3 DNA is TGTGCCAGCTCACCACCGAGCGGTTCTACCGCCTACGAGCAGTACTTC. This codes for CASSPPSGSTAYEQYF.

This sequence joins TRBV7-9 and TRBJ1-6, with D perhaps TRBD1 (5 bases). The germline CDR1 and CDR2 sequences are SEHNR and FQNEAQ (reference sequence). This CDR3 comprises 16 residues. V was clipped by 5 bases and J by 6 bases, with 17 bases between them. The CDR3 spells CASSLSPGRPNSPLHF. The CDR3 DNA is TGTGCCAGCAGCCTTTCTCCGGGACGACCTAATTCACCCCTCCACTTT.

The chain combines TRBV6-1 with TRBJ1-4, with TRBD1 as a possible D gene (6 bases). CDR3 size: 15 residues. The V and J ends lost 1 base and 7 bases respectively, with 13 bases between them. CDR1 is MNHNS and CDR2 is SASEGT in the germline V gene. The CDR3 region is CASSEVPQGTEKLFF. DNA for the CDR3: TGTGCCAGCAGTGAAGTACCACAGGGTACTGAAAAACTGTTTTTT.